This T cell receptor beta chain was profiled in a study of molecular identifiers for immune sequencing clone quantification. The sample holds many counts of this clonotype. Bulk TCR libraries were made with methods that had been previously described and with listed TCR primers. TCRdb passed the PCR reads through MiXCR, listing each CDR3 protein once. This table has some 320,000 distinct CDR3 sequences, 24% appearing once. Between roughly 17,000 and 1,000,000 sorted cells, with 10%, 30% or 50% RNA, yielded naive CD8 libraries. V was pared by 2 bases and J by 3 bases, with 2 bases of the junction left unmatched. Looked up from germline, CDR1 is SGHTA and CDR2 is FQGTGA. The CDR3 covers 15 residues.

This TCR was recovered from a human donor in good health. Some libraries in this study had Jurkat cell RNA spiked in. Source material: naive CD8+ T cells from blood, with Jurkat cell RNA spiked in. Regarding subset: FACS-sorted CD8+CD4-CCR7+CD45RA+ naive T cells. This rearrangement joins TRBV7-3 to TRBJ2-2; TRBD2 aligns across 8 bases. CDR3 region: CASSLLAGYTGELFF. DNA of the CDR3: TGTGCCAGCAGCTTACTAGCGGGCTACACCGGGGAGCTGTTTTTT.